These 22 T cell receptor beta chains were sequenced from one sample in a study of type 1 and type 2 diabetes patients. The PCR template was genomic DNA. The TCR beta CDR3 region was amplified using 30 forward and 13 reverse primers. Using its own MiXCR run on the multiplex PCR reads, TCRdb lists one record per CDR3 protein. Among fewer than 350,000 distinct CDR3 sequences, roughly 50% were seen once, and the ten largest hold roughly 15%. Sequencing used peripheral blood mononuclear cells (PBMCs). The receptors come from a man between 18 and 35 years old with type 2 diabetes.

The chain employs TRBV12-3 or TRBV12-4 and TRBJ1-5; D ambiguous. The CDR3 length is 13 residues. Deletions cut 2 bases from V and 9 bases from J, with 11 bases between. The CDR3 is CASSLTGPGPQHF. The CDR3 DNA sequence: TGTGCCAGCAGTTTAACCGGACCTGGGCCCCAGCATTTT.

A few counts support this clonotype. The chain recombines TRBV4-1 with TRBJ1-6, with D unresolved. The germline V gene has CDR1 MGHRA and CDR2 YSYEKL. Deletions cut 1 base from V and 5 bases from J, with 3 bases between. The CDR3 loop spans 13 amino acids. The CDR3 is CASSQGHNSPLHF. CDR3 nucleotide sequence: TGCGCCAGCAGCCAAGGACATAATTCACCCCTCCACTTT.

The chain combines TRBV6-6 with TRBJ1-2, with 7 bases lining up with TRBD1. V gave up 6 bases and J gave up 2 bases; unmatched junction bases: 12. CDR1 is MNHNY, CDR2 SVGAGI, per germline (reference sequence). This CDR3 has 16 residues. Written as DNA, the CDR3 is TGTGCCAGCAGGGGCTCAACAGGGGCCGCGAACTATGGCTACACCTTC. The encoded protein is CASRGSTGAANYGYTF.

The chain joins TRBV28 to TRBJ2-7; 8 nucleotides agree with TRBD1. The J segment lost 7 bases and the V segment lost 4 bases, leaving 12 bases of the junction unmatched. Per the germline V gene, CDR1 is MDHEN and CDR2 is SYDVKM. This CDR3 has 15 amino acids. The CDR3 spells CASSYPGQATREQYF. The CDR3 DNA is TGTGCCAGCAGTTACCCGGGACAGGCCACGAGGGAGCAGTACTTC. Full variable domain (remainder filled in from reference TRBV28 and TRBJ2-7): DVKVTQSSRYLVKRTGEKVFLECVQDMDHENMFWYRQDPGLGLRLIYFSYDVKMKEKGDIPEGYSVSREKKERFSLILESASTNQTSMYLCASSYPGQATREQYFGPGTRLTVT.

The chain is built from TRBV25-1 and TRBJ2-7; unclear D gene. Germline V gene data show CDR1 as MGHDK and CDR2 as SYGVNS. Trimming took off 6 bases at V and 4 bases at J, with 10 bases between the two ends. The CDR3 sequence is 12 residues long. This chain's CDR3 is CASSQTLYEQYF. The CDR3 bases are TGTGCCAGCAGCCAGACTTTATACGAGCAGTACTTC.

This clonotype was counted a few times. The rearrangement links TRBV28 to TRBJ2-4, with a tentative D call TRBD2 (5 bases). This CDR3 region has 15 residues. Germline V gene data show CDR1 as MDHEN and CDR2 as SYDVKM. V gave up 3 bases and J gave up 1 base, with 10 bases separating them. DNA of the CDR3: TGTGCCAGCAGTTTGAGATCGGGGGCCAAAAACATTCAGTACTTC. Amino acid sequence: CASSLRSGAKNIQYF.

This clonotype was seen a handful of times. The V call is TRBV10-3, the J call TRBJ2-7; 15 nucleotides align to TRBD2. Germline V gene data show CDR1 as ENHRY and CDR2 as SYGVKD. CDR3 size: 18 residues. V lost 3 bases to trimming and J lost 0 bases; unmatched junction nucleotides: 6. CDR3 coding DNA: TGTGCCATCAGTGATGGACTAGCGGGAGGGATGGGCTCCTACGAGCAGTACTTC. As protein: CAISDGLAGGMGSYEQYF.

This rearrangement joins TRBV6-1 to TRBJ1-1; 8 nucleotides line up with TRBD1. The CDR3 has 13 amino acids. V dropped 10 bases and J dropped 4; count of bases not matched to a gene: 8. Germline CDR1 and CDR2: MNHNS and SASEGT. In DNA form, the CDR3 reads TGTGCCATCAGCGGACAGGGCGGCACTGAAGCTTTCTTT. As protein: CAISGQGGTEAFF.

This CDR3 reads CASSPGTPFNEQFF. Here the CDR3 DNA reads TGTGCCAGCAGCCCCGGGACTCCTTTCAATGAGCAGTTCTTC. This sequence joins TRBV7-2 and TRBJ2-1; D perhaps matches TRBD2 (6 bases). In germline, CDR1 is SGHTA, CDR2 FQGNSA. This CDR3 is built from 14 residues. V lost 5 bases, J lost 6 bases, and 14 bases lay in between.

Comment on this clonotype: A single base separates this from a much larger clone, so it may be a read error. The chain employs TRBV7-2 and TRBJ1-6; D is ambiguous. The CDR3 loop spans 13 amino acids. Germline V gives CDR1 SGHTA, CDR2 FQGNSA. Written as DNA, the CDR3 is TGTGCCAGCAGCTCTATCGAGGGTTCACCCCCCCACTTT. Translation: CASSSIEGSPPHF.

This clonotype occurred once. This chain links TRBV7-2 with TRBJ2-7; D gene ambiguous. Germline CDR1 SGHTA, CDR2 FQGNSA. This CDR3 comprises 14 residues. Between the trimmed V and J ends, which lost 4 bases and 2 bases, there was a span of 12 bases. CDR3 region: CASSSVQTPYEQYF. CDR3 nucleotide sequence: TGTGCCAGCAGCTCTGTACAGACCCCCTACGAGCAGTACTTC.

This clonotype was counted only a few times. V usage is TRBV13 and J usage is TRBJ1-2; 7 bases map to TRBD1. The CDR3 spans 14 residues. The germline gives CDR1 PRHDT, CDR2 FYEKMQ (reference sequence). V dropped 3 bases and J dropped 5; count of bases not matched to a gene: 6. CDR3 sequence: CASSFLGGGYGYTF. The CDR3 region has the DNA TGTGCCAGCAGCTTTCTAGGGGGCGGGTATGGCTACACCTTC. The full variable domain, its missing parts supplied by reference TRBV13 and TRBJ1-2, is AAGVIQSPRHLIKEKRETATLKCYPIPRHDTVYWYQQGPGQDPQFLISFYEKMQSDKGSIPDRFSAQQFSDYHSELNMSSLELGDSALYFCASSFLGGGYGYTFGSGTRLTVV.

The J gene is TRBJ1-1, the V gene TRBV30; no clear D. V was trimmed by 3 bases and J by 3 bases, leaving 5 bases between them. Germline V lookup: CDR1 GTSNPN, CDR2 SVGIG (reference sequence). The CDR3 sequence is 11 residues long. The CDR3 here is CAWREDTEAFF. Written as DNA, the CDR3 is TGTGCCTGGAGGGAGGACACTGAAGCTTTCTTT.

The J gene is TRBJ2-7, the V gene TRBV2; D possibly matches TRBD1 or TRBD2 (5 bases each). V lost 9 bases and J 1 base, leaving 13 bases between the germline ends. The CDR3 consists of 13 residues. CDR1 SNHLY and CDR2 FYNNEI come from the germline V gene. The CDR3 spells CASTRDRSYEQYF. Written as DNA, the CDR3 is TGTGCCAGTACCCGGGACCGTTCCTACGAGCAGTACTTC.

CDR3 bases: TGCAGCGGAAGACAGGGGCGGGAGAGAGAAGCTTTCTTT. It is translated as CSGRQGREREAFF. This sequence joins TRBV29-1 and TRBJ1-1; 8 bases line up with TRBD1. The CDR3 has 13 amino acids. The J segment lost 8 bases and the V segment lost 7 bases, leaving 12 bases of the junction unmatched. Looked up from germline, CDR1 is SQVTM and CDR2 is ANQGSEA.

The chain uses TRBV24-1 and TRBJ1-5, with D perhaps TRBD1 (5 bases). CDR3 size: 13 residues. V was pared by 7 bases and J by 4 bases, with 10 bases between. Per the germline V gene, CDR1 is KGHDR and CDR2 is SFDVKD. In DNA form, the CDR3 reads TGTGCCACCAGCCCGACAGAAAATCAGCCCCAGCATTTT. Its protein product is CATSPTENQPQHF.

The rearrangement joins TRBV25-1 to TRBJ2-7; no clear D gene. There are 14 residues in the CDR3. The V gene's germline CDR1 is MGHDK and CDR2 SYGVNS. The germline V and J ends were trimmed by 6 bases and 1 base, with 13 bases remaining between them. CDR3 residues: CASSVESESYEQYF. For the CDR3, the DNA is TGTGCCAGCAGCGTAGAATCAGAATCCTACGAGCAGTACTTC.

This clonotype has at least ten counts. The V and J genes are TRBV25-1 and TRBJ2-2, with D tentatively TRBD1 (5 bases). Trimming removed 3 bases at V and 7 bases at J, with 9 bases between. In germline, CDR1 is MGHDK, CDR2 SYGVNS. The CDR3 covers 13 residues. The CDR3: CASSDRVHGELFF. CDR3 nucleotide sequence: TGTGCCAGCAGTGACAGGGTTCACGGGGAGCTGTTTTTT. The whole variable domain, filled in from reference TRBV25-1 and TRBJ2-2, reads EADIYQTPRYLVIGTGKKITLECSQTMGHDKMYWYQQDPGMELHLIHYSYGVNSTEKGDLSSESTVSRIRTEHFPLTLESARPSHTSQYLCASSDRVHGELFFGEGSRLTVL.

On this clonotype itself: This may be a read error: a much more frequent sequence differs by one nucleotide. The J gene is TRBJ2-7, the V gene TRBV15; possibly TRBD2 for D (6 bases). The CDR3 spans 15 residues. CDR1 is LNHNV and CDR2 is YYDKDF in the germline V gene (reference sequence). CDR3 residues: CATSRDSSLANERYF. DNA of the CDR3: TGTGCCACCAGCAGAGACTCATCCCTAGCGAACGAGCGGTACTTC.

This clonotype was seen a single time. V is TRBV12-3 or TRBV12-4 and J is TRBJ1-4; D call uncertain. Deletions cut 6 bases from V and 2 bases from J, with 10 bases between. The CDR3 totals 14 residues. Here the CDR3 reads CASSRRVTNEKLFF. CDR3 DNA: TGTGCCAGCAGCCGTAGGGTGACTAATGAAAAACTGTTTTTT.

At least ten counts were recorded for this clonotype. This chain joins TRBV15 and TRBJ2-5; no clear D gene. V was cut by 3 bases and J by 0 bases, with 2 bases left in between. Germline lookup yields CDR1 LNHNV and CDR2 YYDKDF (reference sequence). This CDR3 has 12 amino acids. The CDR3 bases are TGTGCCACCAGCAGGGACCAAGAGACCCAGTACTTC. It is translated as CATSRDQETQYF.

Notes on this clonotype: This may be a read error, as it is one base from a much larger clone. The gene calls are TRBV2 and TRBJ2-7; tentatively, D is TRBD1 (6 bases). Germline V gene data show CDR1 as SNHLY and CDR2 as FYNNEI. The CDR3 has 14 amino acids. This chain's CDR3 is CASSAETGSDEKYF. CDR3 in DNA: TGTGCCAGCAGTGCTGAGACAGGTTCCGACGAGAAGTACTTC.